This TCR beta chain appears in the sequencing data of a study of T-cell memory formation after mild COVID-19. Overall study context: Each donor largely had its own TCR clusters.

The study's findings and limits: From day 15 to 85, contracting clones were balanced between CD4 and CD8, whereas later expanders leaned toward CD4+. Memory sampled before infection contained some responding clones, suggesting cross-reactive memory joined.

In this sample, this clonotype turned up a few times. Its specificity is unknown. The V end lost 0 bases, the J end lost 2 bases, and 10 bases lay between the germline ends. The CDR3 loop spans 14 amino acids. From germline, CDR1 is SQVTM and CDR2 ANQGSEA. cDNA libraries for TCR alpha and TCR beta, carrying sample barcodes and UMIs, came from 5'RACE with constant-segment primers. TCRdb re-called the 5' RACE reads with MiXCR, one entry per CDR3 protein. The profile shows under 250,000 distinct CDR3 sequences, around 25% of them singletons. The sequence was collected from an adult woman who had mild COVID-19 (a few samples of this study predate the infection). Cell type and time point are not known. Material: PBMCs or a T cell subset sorted from them (not recorded which). V and J are TRBV29-1 and TRBJ1-2; D unresolved. The CDR3 reads CSVEDREGNYGYTF. CDR3 DNA: TGCAGCGTTGAAGACCGGGAGGGCAACTATGGCTACACCTTC.